The 25 T cell receptor beta chains listed next were all sequenced from one sample in a study of vaccination and CD4 T cells after COVID-19 (dated by TCRdb to the early 2020s). These TCRs are of unknown antigen specificity. Libraries came from PCR. The data were produced on an Illumina iSeq 100. DNA from cultured CD4+ T cells underwent TCR sequencing with the Oncomine TCR Beta short-read assay at the Johns Hopkins FTIC core. TCRdb reprocessing: public reads trimmed at Q25 with fastp, clones called with MiXCR, in-frame beta chains kept. CDR3 protein duplicates are merged, each entry listing the most common genes and DNA. The sample table lists more than 20,000 distinct CDR3 sequences, roughly half of them with a count of one. 9% of the sample belongs to the ten largest clones. In the paper's terms, the treatment or condition label means: approximately 9-day PBMC culture with coronavirus spike peptide pools or control peptides (ViraFEST assay).

Sample: CD4+ T cells from blood, cultured in vitro. The receptors stem from a human donor who had recovered from COVID-19.

The CDR3 sequence: CASSYDGSNQPQHF. For the CDR3, the DNA is TGCGCCAGCAGCTACGACGGGAGCAATCAGCCCCAGCATTTT. The chain is built from TRBV5-1 and TRBJ1-5; D is ambiguous. CDR1 and CDR2 from the germline V gene are SGHRS and YFSETQ. Trimming took 3 bases from V and 1 from J, leaving 8 bases between them. The CDR3 loop spans 14 amino acids.

In its sample, this clonotype was seen a few times. The chain employs TRBV11-2 and TRBJ1-1; D might be TRBD1 (6 bases). Between the trimmed V and J ends, which lost 2 bases and 3 bases, there was a span of 10 bases. CDR3 length: 14 residues. Germline V gives CDR1 SGHAT, CDR2 FQNNGV. The CDR3 DNA is TGTGCCAGCAGCTTAATGACAGGCTACACTGAAGCTTTCTTT. This sequence encodes CASSLMTGYTEAFF.

The V and J genes are TRBV12-3 or TRBV12-4 and TRBJ2-7, with TRBD1 matching 8 bases. V gave up 6 bases and J gave up 3 bases; unmatched junction bases: 7. The CDR3 has 14 amino acids. The CDR3 DNA reads as TGTGCCAGCAGACCGACAGGGGCGTTCTACGAGCAGTACTTC. Translating it yields CASRPTGAFYEQYF.

The V gene is TRBV6-2 or TRBV6-3, the J gene TRBJ1-2; D may be TRBD1 (5 bases). The CDR3 has 13 amino acids. Germline loops: CDR1 MNHEY, CDR2 SVGEGT. V was shortened by 6 bases and J by 9 bases, with 17 bases between the two germline ends. For the CDR3, the DNA is TGTGCCAGCAGCAAACGGGGGGTCCAGAGCTACACCTTC. Translation: CASSKRGVQSYTF.

This clonotype was found once. The gene calls are TRBV18 and TRBJ1-1; D gene unclear. The CDR3 runs to 14 residues. V was clipped by 2 bases and J by 5 bases, with 12 bases between them. Germline V lookup: CDR1 KGHSH, CDR2 LQKENI. In DNA, the CDR3 is TGTGCCAGCTCACCAGCCTGGGAGGGAACTGAAGCTTTCTTT. Protein sequence: CASSPAWEGTEAFF.

The chain carries TRBV10-2 and TRBJ2-7; D is uncertain. The CDR3 extends over 13 amino acids. V was pared by 7 bases and J by 4 bases, with 14 bases between. Germline CDR1 is WSHSY and CDR2 is SAAADI. In DNA form, the CDR3 reads TGCGCCAGCATGGCCTTCAGTCAGTACGAGCAGTACTTC. Protein: CASMAFSQYEQYF.

The J gene is TRBJ2-7, the V gene TRBV10-1; tentatively, D is TRBD1 or TRBD2 (6 bases each). V was pared by 2 bases and J by 4 bases, with 9 bases between. The CDR3 covers 13 residues. The germline V gene has CDR1 WNHNN and CDR2 SYGVQD (reference sequence). CDR3 in amino acids: CASSEGGLYEQYF. The CDR3 DNA reads as TGCGCCAGCAGTGAGGGGGGGCTTTACGAGCAGTACTTC.

The rearrangement links TRBV30 to TRBJ1-5; D gene unclear. This CDR3 region has 13 residues. Germline values: CDR1 GTSNPN, CDR2 SVGIG (reference sequence). Trimming took off 0 bases at V and 3 bases at J, with 6 bases between the two ends. The CDR3 DNA reads TGTGCCTGGAGTGTACACGCCAATCAGCCCCAGCATTTT. Translating gives CAWSVHANQPQHF. Full variable domain (rest looked up from reference TRBV30 and TRBJ1-5): SQTIHQWPATLVQPVGSPLSLECTVEGTSNPNLYWYRQAAGRGLQLLFYSVGIGQISSEVPQNLSASRPQDRQFILSSKKLLLSDSGFYLCAWSVHANQPQHFGDGTRLSIL.

The chain joins TRBV19 to TRBJ2-5, with 8 bases that match TRBD2. Trimming cost V 6 bases and J 2 bases; bases outside gene matches: 8. This CDR3 has 15 amino acids. Per germline, CDR1 LNHDA and CDR2 SQIVND (reference sequence). The CDR3 protein is CASSTLLAGQETQYF. In DNA form, the CDR3 reads TGTGCCAGTAGCACACTTTTAGCGGGGCAAGAGACCCAGTACTTC.

This chain connects TRBV6-1 to TRBJ2-5; 7 nucleotides agree with TRBD1. V lost 3 bases, J lost 4 bases, and 5 bases stayed unmatched. Germline CDR1 and CDR2: MNHNS and SASEGT. CDR3 length: 14 residues. For the CDR3, the DNA is TGTGCCAGCAGTGACACAGGGGTGGGAGAGACCCAGTACTTC. Residues: CASSDTGVGETQYF.

The V call is TRBV15, the J call TRBJ1-5; D gene ambiguous. This CDR3 has 15 amino acids. V gave up 1 base and J gave up 1 base, with 8 bases separating them. Germline lookup yields CDR1 LNHNV and CDR2 YYDKDF (reference sequence). CDR3 in DNA: TGTGCCACCAGCAGAGTCACGGGGAGCAATCAGCCCCAGCATTTT. Amino acids: CATSRVTGSNQPQHF.

V is TRBV29-1 and J is TRBJ1-1; D gene unclear. Germline V gives CDR1 SQVTM, CDR2 ANQGSEA. This CDR3 region has 11 residues. V shed 7 bases and J shed 4 bases, with 10 bases lying between them. The CDR3 sequence is CSGSRGTEAFF. The CDR3 DNA sequence: TGCAGCGGGTCTCGAGGCACTGAAGCTTTCTTT.

The gene calls are TRBV7-6 and TRBJ1-3, with D possibly matching TRBD1 (5 bases). Germline CDR1 and CDR2: SGHVS and FNYEAQ. There are 16 residues in the CDR3. V was trimmed by 5 bases and J by 0 bases, leaving 14 bases between them. The CDR3 region is CASSPWETVSGNTIYF. In DNA form, the CDR3 reads TGTGCCAGCAGCCCCTGGGAGACAGTCTCTGGAAACACCATATATTTT. The whole variable domain, filled in from reference TRBV7-6 and TRBJ1-3, reads GAGVSQSPRYKVTKRGQDVALRCDPISGHVSLYWYRQALGQGPEFLTYFNYEAQQDKSGLPNDRFSAERPEGSISTLTIQRTEQRDSAMYRCASSPWETVSGNTIYFGEGSWLTVV.

This clonotype was seen once. The V and J genes are TRBV24-1 and TRBJ1-1; D is possibly TRBD1 (5 bases). CDR3 length: 14 residues. The germline V gene has CDR1 KGHDR and CDR2 SFDVKD. The V and J ends lost 2 bases and 4 bases respectively, with 10 bases between them. CDR3 bases: TGTGCCACCAGTGATTCTCAGGGACCCACTGAAGCTTTCTTT. Translating gives CATSDSQGPTEAFF.

J is TRBJ1-1 and V is TRBV28, with a tentative D call TRBD1 (6 bases). Germline V CDR1 and CDR2: MDHEN, SYDVKM. V shed 5 bases and J shed 10 bases, with 26 bases lying between them. The CDR3 is made up of 16 amino acids. The CDR3 sequence is CASSETKGGNLYGAFF. The CDR3 DNA sequence: TGTGCCAGCAGTGAGACCAAGGGGGGTAACCTTTACGGAGCTTTCTTT. Looking up the rest from reference TRBV28 and TRBJ1-1 gives the full variable domain: DVKVTQSSRYLVKRTGEKVFLECVQDMDHENMFWYRQDPGLGLRLIYFSYDVKMKEKGDIPEGYSVSREKKERFSLILESASTNQTSMYLCASSETKGGNLYGAFFGQGTRLTVV.

The V and J genes are TRBV19 and TRBJ2-5, with D unresolved. Per the germline V gene, CDR1 is LNHDA and CDR2 is SQIVND (reference sequence). The V gene lost 3 bases and the J gene lost 5 bases, with 4 bases spanning the gap. CDR3 size: 11 residues. The CDR3 spells CASSMRETQYF. Here the CDR3 DNA reads TGTGCCAGTAGTATGAGGGAGACCCAGTACTTC.

The CDR3 spells CASSGGGWQPQHF. DNA of the CDR3: TGTGCCAGCAGTGGAGGGGGCTGGCAGCCCCAGCATTTT. The J gene is TRBJ1-5, the V gene TRBV2, with 7 bases that match TRBD1. From germline, CDR1 is SNHLY and CDR2 FYNNEI. The CDR3 is 13 amino acids. Unmatched junction bases numbered 4, after V lost 4 bases and J lost 7 bases.

V is TRBV27 and J is TRBJ2-7; the D gene is possibly TRBD2 (6 bases). The CDR3 extends over 13 amino acids. V shed 6 bases and J shed 2 bases, with 11 bases lying between them. Germline CDR1 MNHEY, CDR2 SMNVEV (reference sequence). The CDR3 sequence: CASRDYKAYEQYF. In nucleotides, the CDR3 is TGTGCCAGCAGGGACTACAAAGCCTACGAGCAGTACTTC.

CDR3: CSATLTSQETQYF. The DNA of the CDR3 is TGCAGTGCTACCCTCACTAGTCAAGAGACCCAGTACTTC. The V gene is TRBV20-1, the J gene TRBJ2-5; tentative D call: TRBD2 (5 bases). Germline V gene lookup returns CDR1 DFQATT and CDR2 SNEGSKA (reference sequence). V was shortened by 4 bases and J by 2 bases, with 11 bases between the two germline ends. CDR3 length: 13 amino acids.

The chain recombines TRBV20-1 with TRBJ2-2; 7 bases are shared with TRBD2. CDR3 size: 13 residues. After removal of 6 bases from V and 5 bases from J, the junction contained 6 bases not matched to a gene. Germline CDR1 is DFQATT and CDR2 is SNEGSKA (reference sequence). CDR3 nucleotide sequence: TGCAGTGCCTCCCGGGAGGAGACCGGGGAGCTGTTTTTT. This translates into CSASREETGELFF.

This clonotype was detected a few times. The chain links TRBV10-3 to TRBJ1-3; D is unclear. The length of the CDR3 is 14 residues. CDR1 ENHRY and CDR2 SYGVKD come from the germline V gene. The germline V and J ends were trimmed by 4 bases and 5 bases, with 12 bases remaining between them. The CDR3 protein is CAISGPLRRNTIYF. As DNA, the CDR3 is TGTGCCATCAGTGGGCCATTGCGAAGAAACACCATATATTTT.

The CDR3 region has the DNA TGCGCCAGCAGCCTGGGACAGGGGGAAGTAGCAGATACGCAGTATTTT. Translating gives CASSLGQGEVADTQYF. The chain carries TRBV5-1 and TRBJ2-3, with TRBD1 matching over 11 bases. Germline trimming cut 4 bases from V and 4 bases from J; bases unmatched to any gene: 8. The CDR3 consists of 16 residues. Per the germline V gene, CDR1 is SGHRS and CDR2 is YFSETQ.

The chain uses TRBV6-1 and TRBJ1-2, with no clear D. Between the trimmed V and J ends, which lost 2 bases and 7 bases, there was a span of 5 bases. CDR3 length equals 11 residues. Per the germline V gene, CDR1 is MNHNS and CDR2 is SASEGT. The CDR3 nucleotides read TGTGCCAGCAGTGAATCAGGTGGCTACACCTTC. Translating it yields CASSESGGYTF.

This sequence joins TRBV5-1 and TRBJ1-2, with 8 bases matching TRBD1. V was clipped by 5 bases and J by 4 bases; unmatched bases: 10. Germline CDR1 SGHRS, CDR2 YFSETQ. The CDR3 consists of 15 residues. The CDR3 reads CASRIGQGPSYGYTF. The CDR3 DNA sequence: TGCGCCAGCAGAATTGGACAGGGACCTTCCTATGGCTACACCTTC.

This clonotype turned up a few times. The rearrangement joins TRBV20-1 to TRBJ1-5; D is possibly TRBD1 (6 bases). The V and J ends lost 3 bases and 0 bases respectively, with 9 bases between them. The CDR3 has 14 residues. Germline CDR1 reads DFQATT; CDR2 reads SNEGSKA (reference sequence). In nucleotides, the CDR3 is TGCAGTGCTAGGACAGGCTATAGCAATCAGCCCCAGCATTTT. It is translated as CSARTGYSNQPQHF.